A single sample is the source of the 15 T cell receptor beta chains below, sequenced in a study of Graves' ophthalmopathy and Graves' hyperthyroidism. Amplification from RNA transcripts yielded the TCR beta CDR3 regions. Second-round multiplex PCR came after first-round RT-PCR with HTBI primers. TCRdb independently ran MiXCR on the multiplex PCR reads; one entry per CDR3 protein. The data show over a million distinct CDR3 sequences, roughly 35% seen once. The specimen was peripheral blood or thyroid tissue (not recorded which). These receptors were taken from an adult man with Graves' hyperthyroidism.

The V and J genes are TRBV19 and TRBJ2-7; tentative D call: TRBD1 (6 bases). V was pared by 3 bases and J by 6 bases, with 21 bases between. Germline CDR1 and CDR2: LNHDA and SQIVND (reference sequence). The CDR3 contains 16 residues. CDR3: CASSIPRWTADLEQYF. The CDR3 coding sequence is TGTGCCAGTAGTATCCCCCGTTGGACAGCGGATCTCGAGCAGTACTTC.

Remarks on this clonotype: Because the CDR3 is missing its conserved closing phenylalanine or tryptophan, this is likely a read error. No DNA is shown, since the ends of the CDR3 on it are uncertain; the CDR3 is the one TCRdb lists. This rearrangement joins TRBV7-2 to TRBJ2-6; the D call TRBD2 from the table was never checked on the DNA. The CDR3 is 10 residues long, ends included. Germline values: CDR1 SGHTA, CDR2 FQGNSA. CDR3 residues: CASSSGTSQT.

Details on this clonotype: A read error may produce the germline difference seen at one junction end. This CDR3 reads CASSYRNRGDTEAFF. The DNA for the CDR3 is TGTGCCAGCAGTTACCGGAACAGGGGGGACACTGAAGCTTTCTTT. V and J are TRBV10-3 and TRBJ1-1; 8 bases are shared with TRBD1. Germline CDR1 reads ENHRY; CDR2 reads SYGVKD. The CDR3 extends over 15 amino acids.

The sample holds a few counts of this clonotype. The rearrangement links TRBV12-3 or TRBV12-4 to TRBJ2-2; D call uncertain. The CDR3 has 13 amino acids. V was pared by 7 bases and J by 3 bases, with 9 bases between. Here the CDR3 DNA reads TGTGCCAGCACCCATGAAGACACCGGGGAGCTGTTTTTT. Protein sequence: CASTHEDTGELFF.

This clonotype was detected ten times or more. The gene calls are TRBV25-1 and TRBJ1-2, with 7 bases identical to TRBD1. Germline lookup yields CDR1 MGHDK and CDR2 SYGVNS. CDR3 length equals 14 residues. V shed 7 bases, J shed 2 bases, and the junction held 7 bases outside the gene matches. The CDR3: CASKKGGSNYGYTF. CDR3 in DNA: TGTGCCAGCAAGAAAGGGGGCAGCAACTATGGCTACACCTTC.

The chain combines TRBV30 with TRBJ1-2; D is perhaps TRBD1 (6 bases). The length of the CDR3 is 13 residues. Germline-derived CDR1 and CDR2 are GTSNPN and SVGIG (reference sequence). V was trimmed by 3 bases and J by 2 bases, leaving 10 bases between them. The CDR3: CAWRRTENYGYTF. CDR3 nucleotide sequence: TGTGCCTGGAGGCGGACAGAAAACTATGGCTACACCTTC.

To note about this clonotype: Its ends do not fully match the called genes, so a read error is possible. The genes are TRBV20-1 and TRBJ1-5; D not certain. CDR1 is DFQATT and CDR2 is SNEGSKA in the germline V gene (reference sequence). This CDR3 has 14 residues. CDR3 amino acids: CSAIVTQGNQLQHF. The CDR3 nucleotides read TGCAGTGCTATCGTGACCCAAGGCAATCAGCTCCAGCATTTT.

This clonotype was seen a few times. The V call is TRBV6-5, the J call TRBJ1-2; TRBD1 might be the D (5 bases). The ends were cut back, 6 bases at V and 8 bases at J, with 16 bases in the middle. The CDR3 consists of 13 residues. CDR1 and CDR2 (germline): MNHEY, SVGAGI. The CDR3 sequence: CASRTPLNRGYTF. The CDR3 DNA reads TGTGCCAGCAGAACTCCACTAAACAGGGGCTACACCTTC.

This clonotype was seen many times. The germline gene is not matched at one end of the junction; a read error may be the cause. The V gene is TRBV29-1, the J gene TRBJ1-2, with D possibly matching TRBD1 (6 bases). Germline V gene data show CDR1 as SQVTM and CDR2 as ANQGSEA. The CDR3 consists of 13 residues. The CDR3 is CSVEGGSDYGYTF. Here the CDR3 DNA reads TGCAGCGTGGAAGGGGGTTCCGACTATGGCTACACCTTC. Variable domain in full (rest from reference TRBV29-1 and TRBJ1-2): SAVISQKPSRDICQRGTSLTIQCQVDSQVTMMFWYRQQPGQSLTLIATANQGSEATYESGFVIDKFPISRPNLTFSTLTVSNMSPEDSSIYLCSVEGGSDYGYTFGSGTRLTVV.

V usage is TRBV7-6 and J usage is TRBJ2-5; TRBD1 might be the D (5 bases). This CDR3 contains 15 residues. Germline V gives CDR1 SGHVS, CDR2 FNYEAQ. V was pared by 0 bases and J by 1 base, with 9 bases between. CDR3 loop: CASSLAPGRQETQYF. The CDR3 nucleotides are TGTGCCAGCAGCTTAGCCCCAGGGCGCCAAGAGACCCAGTACTTC.

Note on this clonotype: Compared with germline, one end of the junction differs, possibly owing to a read error. The V call is TRBV18, the J call TRBJ1-6, with D unresolved. The length of the CDR3 is 14 residues. Germline-derived CDR1 and CDR2 are KGHSH and LQKENI. CDR3 in amino acids: CASPPEFGDSPLHF. The CDR3 DNA reads as TGTGCCAGCCCACCAGAGTTCGGGGATTCACCCCTCCACTTT.

This chain uses TRBV2 with TRBJ1-1; D perhaps matches TRBD1 (6 bases). The CDR3 totals 15 residues. With 6 bases removed from V and 3 bases from J, the gap between germline ends came to 17 bases. Germline loops: CDR1 SNHLY, CDR2 FYNNEI. The CDR3, as DNA: TGTGCCAGCAGGCCCCCCAGGGGCATGGACACTGAAGCTTTCTTT. Amino acids: CASRPPRGMDTEAFF.

The chain joins TRBV6-2 or TRBV6-3 to TRBJ1-6; possibly TRBD1 for D (6 bases). Trimming left V 1 base short and J 12 bases short, with 13 bases between. This CDR3 comprises 14 residues. The germline CDR1 and CDR2 sequences are MNHEY and SVGEGT. The CDR3 reads CASSYYDRPQPLHF. CDR3 coding DNA: TGTGCCAGCAGTTACTATGACAGGCCGCAACCCCTCCACTTT.

This clonotype was counted many times. V gene TRBV7-2 combines with J gene TRBJ2-7, with no clear D. Germline CDR1 reads SGHTA; CDR2 reads FQGNSA. The CDR3 loop spans 13 amino acids. V was pared by 5 bases and J by 7 bases, with 15 bases between. The CDR3 sequence: CASSAGVRVEQYF. The DNA for the CDR3 is TGTGCCAGCAGCGCCGGAGTTAGGGTAGAGCAGTACTTC.

This clonotype has at least ten counts. The chain carries TRBV13 and TRBJ2-7; 7 bases fit TRBD1. The V segment lost 4 bases and the J segment 2 bases; nucleotides outside the gene matches: 5. Germline-derived CDR1 and CDR2 are PRHDT and FYEKMQ (reference sequence). The CDR3 spans 14 residues. The CDR3 DNA follows: TGTGCCAGCAGCTCCGGGACAGACGCCTACGAGCAGTACTTC. As protein: CASSSGTDAYEQYF.